This T cell receptor (beta chain) was documented in a study of shared clonotypes between healthy human individuals. To note about this clone: What it recognizes is unknown.

Profiled with immunoSEQ multiplex PCR; TCRdb holds only in-frame clones, not every one. Of approximately 1,000,000 clones in the sample, about 72% are singletons; the top ten hold over 0.8%. V lost 6 bases to trimming and J lost 3 bases, with 15 bases between them. CDR3 length equals 15 residues. The germline CDR1 and CDR2 sequences are MNHNS and SASEGT. Overall study results and limits: Clonotype sharing across donors was expected to vary with sequencing depth. With a few donors compared, about 5.2% of naive CD4 clonotypes were shared. Enrolling few donors narrowed the genetic and exposure-history diversity that was represented.

This receptor was obtained from a man in his late teens or twenties in good health. Some clones in this sample may be carry-over from other donors' samples. Sequencing was done on a sample of memory CD4+ T cells from PBMCs. As for subset: CD45RA-negative fraction. The genes are TRBV6-1 and TRBJ1-5; D not certain. This CDR3 reads CASRLAGRPNQPQHF. The CDR3 nucleotides are TGTGCCAGCAGACTCGCTGGACGTCCCAATCAGCCCCAGCATTTT.